This T cell receptor (beta chain) derives from a study of blood T cell repertoires in COVID-19. This clone was observed once. The table came from immunoSEQ multiplex PCR; TCRdb's copy has only in-frame clones and leaves some out. This sample yields around 400,000 clones, of which about 89% are seen a single time; about 10% belongs to the top ten. Germline V lookup: CDR1 SGHRS, CDR2 YFSETQ. This CDR3 spans 13 amino acids. V gave up 1 base and J gave up 9 bases, with 11 bases separating them. The V and J genes are TRBV5-1 and TRBJ2-1; a possible D gene is TRBD2 (5 bases). Material for sequencing was peripheral blood. The receptor was isolated from a woman younger than 45 with COVID-19, enrolled during active disease. CDR3 sequence reads: CASSLREKTEQFF. As DNA, the CDR3 is TGCGCCAGCAGCTTGAGGGAGAAAACTGAGCAGTTCTTC.